Listed here are 20 T cell receptor beta chains from one sample, sequenced in a study of blood T cells in healthy people across ages. Together with a sample-barcoded 5' primer, a J-beta primer mix was included in a second PCR lasting roughly 6 to 12 cycles. In TCRdb, the 5' RACE reads were re-called with MiXCR into one record per CDR3 protein. Of hundreds of thousands of distinct CDR3 sequences listed, 58% are singletons. The sequenced material came from blood. These receptors were collected from a man aged 30 to 45 in good health.

The chain has TRBV29-1 and TRBJ2-1, with 7 positions matching TRBD2. The CDR3 loop spans 15 amino acids. Germline CDR1 and CDR2: SQVTM and ANQGSEA. Unmatched junction bases numbered 9, after V lost 3 bases and J lost 4 bases. Written as DNA, the CDR3 is TGCAGCGTTGATTGGGGGGGTGCGGGGTACAATGAGCAGTTCTTC. Its protein product is CSVDWGGAGYNEQFF.

Note on this clonotype: Mismatch with germline at one junction end may stem from a read error. The chain is built from TRBV27 and TRBJ2-6, with D hard to call. Germline V lookup: CDR1 MNHEY, CDR2 SMNVEV (reference sequence). The CDR3 runs to 14 residues. DNA of the CDR3: TGTGCCGGCAGTCATAACCTTGGGGCCAACGTCCTGACTTTC. It specifies CAGSHNLGANVLTF.

The J gene is TRBJ2-5, the V gene TRBV27, with a tentative D call TRBD1 (6 bases). CDR1 is MNHEY, CDR2 SMNVEV, per germline (reference sequence). The CDR3 loop spans 15 amino acids. Trimming took 4 bases from V and 11 from J, leaving 23 bases between them. The CDR3 DNA sequence: TGTGCCAGCAGTTACAGGGAGCCCCCTCTCACGGAGCAGTACTTC. Encoded protein: CASSYREPPLTEQYF.

In this sample, this clonotype turned up a few times. This sequence joins TRBV9 and TRBJ2-3; possible D gene TRBD2, 6 bases. The length of the CDR3 is 17 residues. Between the trimmed V and J ends, which lost 0 bases and 4 bases, there was a span of 18 bases. From germline, CDR1 is SGDLS and CDR2 YYNGEE. CDR3 bases: TGTGCCAGCAGCGTAGTCCCGGGAGCCCACAAAGCAGATACGCAGTATTTT. The encoded protein is CASSVVPGAHKADTQYF.

Note on this clonotype: The junction differs from germline at one of its ends, possibly a read error. The rearrangement joins TRBV6-1 to TRBJ2-3; 12 bases line up with TRBD2. The CDR3 covers 16 residues. Germline V CDR1 and CDR2: MNHNS, SASEGT. DNA for the CDR3: TGTGCCAGTAGTGTTCGGACTAGCGGGGGCACAGATACGCAGTATTTT. Its translation: CASSVRTSGGTDTQYF.

The rearrangement uses TRBV28 and TRBJ2-7; no firm D call. The germline V and J ends were trimmed by 10 bases and 2 bases, with 12 bases remaining between them. This CDR3 spans 12 amino acids. CDR1 is MDHEN, CDR2 SYDVKM, per germline. CDR3 DNA: TGTGCCACCGCAGCAGCTGCCTACGAGCAGTACTTC. This encodes CATAAAAYEQYF. The entire variable domain, with the rest obtained from reference TRBV28 and TRBJ2-7, is as follows: DVKVTQSSRYLVKRTGEKVFLECVQDMDHENMFWYRQDPGLGLRLIYFSYDVKMKEKGDIPEGYSVSREKKERFSLILESASTNQTSMYLCATAAAAYEQYFGPGTRLTVT.

The chain carries TRBV7-3 and TRBJ2-2; TRBD2 agrees at 8 bases. The CDR3 spans 16 residues. Germline CDR1 is SGHTA and CDR2 is FQGTGA. V lost 5 bases to trimming and J lost 7 bases; unmatched junction nucleotides: 12. The DNA of the CDR3 is TGTGCCAGCAGCCTATATCCGAGCGGGAGTGGCGGGGAGCTGTTTTTT. The encoded protein is CASSLYPSGSGGELFF.

This clonotype was recorded a few times. The rearrangement links TRBV5-1 to TRBJ2-7; no definite D call. The CDR3 spans 14 residues. Germline-derived CDR1 and CDR2 are SGHRS and YFSETQ. The V end lost 5 bases, the J end lost 0 bases, and 12 bases lay between the germline ends. The CDR3 nucleotides read TGCGCCAGCAGTCTCTCGACTCCCTCCTACGAGCAGTACTTC. Its protein is CASSLSTPSYEQYF.

This clonotype was found a few times. V and J are TRBV3-1 and TRBJ2-1, with 8 positions matching TRBD2. CDR3 size: 15 residues. CDR1 and CDR2 from the germline V gene are LGHDT and YNNKEL (reference sequence). The J segment lost 4 bases and the V segment lost 6 bases, leaving 8 bases of the junction unmatched. The CDR3 coding sequence is TGTGCCAGCAGTGTGCTAGCGGGCCTATACAATGAGCAGTTCTTC. This sequence encodes CASSVLAGLYNEQFF.

The genes are TRBV10-3 and TRBJ2-2; D may be TRBD1 or TRBD2 (5 bases each). This CDR3 is 15 amino acids long. The germline gives CDR1 ENHRY, CDR2 SYGVKD. V lost 3 bases and J lost 3, with 11 bases in between. The CDR3 region is CAISDQGRDTGELFF. The CDR3 bases are TGTGCCATCAGTGATCAGGGACGGGACACCGGGGAGCTGTTTTTT.

The rearrangement uses TRBV15 and TRBJ2-5, with D unresolved. The CDR3 sequence is 11 residues long. Trimming stripped 6 bases from V and 11 bases from J, with 13 bases between. Germline values: CDR1 LNHNV, CDR2 YYDKDF (reference sequence). This chain's CDR3 is CATRGNNEQYF. The DNA for the CDR3 is TGTGCCACCAGAGGAAACAATGAGCAGTACTTC. Full variable domain (remainder filled in from reference TRBV15 and TRBJ2-5): DAMVIQNPRYQVTQFGKPVTLSCSQTLNHNVMYWYQQKSSQAPKLLFHYYDKDFNNEADTPDNFQSRRPNTSFCFLDIRSPGLGDTAMYLCATRGNNEQYFGPGTRLLVL.

The V gene is TRBV7-2, the J gene TRBJ2-5; 9 bases line up with TRBD1. Germline assignment: CDR1 SGHTA and CDR2 FQGNSA. The CDR3 covers 13 residues. The V and J ends lost 4 bases and 6 bases, in that order; junction bases with no gene match: 3. CDR3 region: CASSSGTGKTQYF. CDR3 nucleotides: TGTGCCAGCAGCTCAGGGACAGGGAAGACCCAGTACTTC.

The V call is TRBV28, the J call TRBJ2-5; D not resolved. The CDR3 loop spans 9 amino acids. With 7 bases removed from V and 5 bases from J, the gap between germline ends came to 2 bases. Germline V gene sequence: CDR1 MDHEN, CDR2 SYDVKM. For the CDR3, the DNA is TGTGCCAGCACCGAGACCCAGTACTTC. It encodes CASTETQYF.

V and J are TRBV5-1 and TRBJ2-7, with 12 positions matching TRBD1. This CDR3 is built from 17 residues. Germline lookup yields CDR1 SGHRS and CDR2 YFSETQ. J lost 2 bases, V lost 0 bases, and 6 bases had no gene match. In DNA, the CDR3 is TGCGCCAGCAGCTTGGAGTTTGGGGACAGGGGGCCCTACGAGCAGTACTTC. Its protein is CASSLEFGDRGPYEQYF.

The gene calls are TRBV4-2 and TRBJ2-2, with 8 bases lining up with TRBD1. Trimming removed 6 bases from V and 4 bases from J; junction bases left unmatched: 13. CDR1 is LGHNA and CDR2 is YNFKEQ in the germline V gene. The CDR3 contains 17 residues. The CDR3 DNA reads TGTGCCAGCAGAGACCACCGCAGGGGGCCAGGCACCGGGGAGCTGTTTTTT. Translated: CASRDHRRGPGTGELFF.

This chain joins TRBV5-5 and TRBJ2-5; D is undetermined. The CDR3 is 16 residues long. From germline, CDR1 is SGHKS and CDR2 YYEKEE (reference sequence). Trimming left V 3 bases short and J 1 base short, with 16 bases between. The DNA for the CDR3 is TGTGCCAGCAGCTCTTCCACGACGCAGCCCCAAGAGACCCAGTACTTC. Translation gives CASSSSTTQPQETQYF. Looking up the rest from reference TRBV5-5 and TRBJ2-5 gives the full variable domain: DAGVTQSPTHLIKTRGQQVTLRCSPISGHKSVSWYQQVLGQGPQFIFQYYEKEERGRGNFPDRFSARQFPNYSSELNVNALLLGDSALYLCASSSSTTQPQETQYFGPGTRLLVL.

V gene TRBV28 combines with J gene TRBJ1-5; 7 positions agree with TRBD1. V lost 5 bases and J lost 4; bases outside the gene matches: 11. The CDR3 runs to 16 residues. Germline V CDR1 and CDR2: MDHEN, SYDVKM. The CDR3 sequence: CASSLNRGYLNQPQHF. In DNA, the CDR3 is TGTGCCAGCAGTCTTAACAGGGGCTACCTTAATCAGCCCCAGCATTTT.

The V gene is TRBV6-1, the J gene TRBJ2-3; TRBD2 matches at 7 bases. The CDR3 totals 15 residues. Trimming at V came to 7 bases and at J to 4 bases, leaving 11 bases not matched to a gene. Germline V lookup: CDR1 MNHNS, CDR2 SASEGT. CDR3 in DNA: TGTGCCAGCAAAAAAGCGAGCGGGGTGGCAGATACGCAGTATTTT. Translating it yields CASKKASGVADTQYF.

In regard to this clonotype: The junction and the germline gene differ at one end; a read error may be behind it. This sequence joins TRBV20-1 and TRBJ2-7; D not certain. The assigned J gene may be wrong: the sequence end matches TRBJ2-5 better. This CDR3 comprises 14 residues. Looked up from germline, CDR1 is DFQATT and CDR2 is SNEGSKA (reference sequence). The CDR3 loop is CSARSSADQETQYF. The CDR3, as DNA: TGCAGTGCTCGATCGAGCGCAGACCAGGAGACCCAGTACTTC.

The gene calls are TRBV4-2 and TRBJ2-5; D unresolved. CDR3 length equals 15 residues. From germline, CDR1 is LGHNA and CDR2 YNFKEQ. Trimming took 3 bases from V and 0 from J, leaving 11 bases between them. CDR3: CASSHQNLYQETQYF. In nucleotides, the CDR3 is TGTGCCAGCAGCCATCAAAATCTGTACCAAGAGACCCAGTACTTC.